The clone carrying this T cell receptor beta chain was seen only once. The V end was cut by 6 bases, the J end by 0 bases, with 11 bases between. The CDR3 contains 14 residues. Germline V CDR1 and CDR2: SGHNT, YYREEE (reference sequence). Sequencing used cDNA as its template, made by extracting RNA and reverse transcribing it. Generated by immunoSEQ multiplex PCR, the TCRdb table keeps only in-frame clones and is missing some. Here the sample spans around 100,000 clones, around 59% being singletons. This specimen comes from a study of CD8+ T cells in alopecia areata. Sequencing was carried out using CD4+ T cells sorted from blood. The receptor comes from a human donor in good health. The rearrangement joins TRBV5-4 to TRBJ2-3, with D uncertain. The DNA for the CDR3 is TGTGCCAGCACCATTGATACTAGCACAGATACGCAGTATTTT. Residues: CASTIDTSTDTQYF.